These 32 T cell receptor beta chains were all obtained from the same sample, sequenced in a study of blood T cell repertoires in COVID-19. Produced via immunoSEQ multiplex PCR; TCRdb's table is partial and in-frame only. The data contain around 250,000 clones, more than 75% of them singletons. Material: PBMCs or T cells enriched from blood (not recorded which). The receptor source for this set is a woman between 50 and 59 years old who had recovered from COVID-19.

This clone was detected only a few times. The J gene is TRBJ2-7, the V gene TRBV1; TRBD1 is the table's D call and was not checked against the DNA. TRBV1 is marked as a pseudogene. This CDR3 region has 14 residues. DNA of the CDR3: TGCACCAGCAGCCAGGGCACAGCCACCTACGAGCAGTACTTC. It translates to CTSSQGTATYEQYF.

The chain recombines TRBV4-2 with TRBJ2-3; weak D call: TRBD2 (6 bases). Germline CDR1 and CDR2: LGHNA and YNFKEQ. Trimming stripped 4 bases from V and 6 bases from J, with 17 bases between. This CDR3 is built from 15 residues. CDR3 DNA: TGTGCCAGCAGCCCTGAGGACTATGGTGTGGATACGCAGTATTTT. Protein sequence: CASSPEDYGVDTQYF.

The sample holds one count of this clone. The chain uses TRBV5-1 and TRBJ1-1; the D gene is possibly TRBD1 (5 bases). The germline V gene encodes CDR1 SGHRS and CDR2 YFSETQ. The CDR3 covers 14 residues. Trimming removed 1 base at V and 4 bases at J, with 11 bases between. The DNA of the CDR3 is TGCGCCAGCAGCTTGACGGCGGGGGGCACTGAAGCTTTCTTT. Translation: CASSLTAGGTEAFF.

This chain joins TRBV28 and TRBJ1-5; perhaps TRBD1 as D (5 bases). V was trimmed by 5 bases and J by 2 bases, leaving 13 bases between them. The germline V gene has CDR1 MDHEN and CDR2 SYDVKM. The CDR3 covers 15 residues. The CDR3 DNA follows: TGTGCCAGCAGTCCCCCCCTAGGGGGCAATCAGCCCCAGCATTTT. It specifies CASSPPLGGNQPQHF. Full variable domain (remainder filled in from reference TRBV28 and TRBJ1-5): DVKVTQSSRYLVKRTGEKVFLECVQDMDHENMFWYRQDPGLGLRLIYFSYDVKMKEKGDIPEGYSVSREKKERFSLILESASTNQTSMYLCASSPPLGGNQPQHFGDGTRLSIL.

The rearrangement links TRBV4-1 to TRBJ2-1; tentatively, D is TRBD2 (6 bases). Trimming pared 1 base from V and 7 bases from J, leaving 11 bases between. The germline CDR1 and CDR2 sequences are MGHRA and YSYEKL. The CDR3 contains 14 residues. CDR3 sequence reads: CASSQGFGGNEQFF. Written as DNA, the CDR3 is TGCGCCAGCAGCCAAGGGTTTGGAGGGAATGAGCAGTTCTTC.

V is TRBV4-2 and J is TRBJ1-4; unclear D gene. V dropped 3 bases and J dropped 5 bases, with 7 bases sitting between them. This CDR3 has 13 residues. Per the germline V gene, CDR1 is LGHNA and CDR2 is YNFKEQ. CDR3 DNA sequence: TGTGCCAGCAGCCATCGGGTCAATGAAAAACTGTTTTTT. It yields the protein CASSHRVNEKLFF.

The rearrangement joins TRBV19 to TRBJ1-2; TRBD1 agrees at 9 bases. The junction had 8 bases not matched to a gene; V was cut back by 3 bases and J by 3 bases. This CDR3 has 16 amino acids. Germline values: CDR1 LNHDA, CDR2 SQIVND (reference sequence). The CDR3 DNA follows: TGTGCCAGTAGTATCCGGGACAGGGTCGTGGACTATGGCTACACCTTC. Its protein product is CASSIRDRVVDYGYTF. The full variable domain, in which reference TRBV19 and TRBJ1-2 provide the parts outside the CDR3, is DGGITQSPKYLFRKEGQNVTLSCEQNLNHDAMYWYRQDPGQGLRLIYYSQIVNDFQKGDIAEGYSVSREKKESFPLTVTSAQKNPTAFYLCASSIRDRVVDYGYTFGSGTRLTVV.

The J gene is TRBJ1-2, the V gene TRBV28; 7 nucleotides match TRBD1. The V segment lost 6 bases and the J segment 4 bases; nucleotides outside the gene matches: 8. Germline V gives CDR1 MDHEN, CDR2 SYDVKM. This CDR3 comprises 14 residues. Here the CDR3 DNA reads TGTGCCAGCAGGGCGAGGGACAGCGGCTATGGCTACACCTTC. Translation: CASRARDSGYGYTF.

The chain uses TRBV7-2 and TRBJ2-7, with TRBD2 as a possible D gene (5 bases). This CDR3 has 14 amino acids. Germline CDR1 SGHTA, CDR2 FQGNSA. Trimming took 1 base from V and 0 from J, leaving 7 bases between them. The DNA of the CDR3 is TGTGCCAGCAGCTTAGACCGGGACTCCTACGAGCAGTACTTC. Amino acids: CASSLDRDSYEQYF. The full variable domain, rest sourced from reference TRBV7-2 and TRBJ2-7, is GAGVSQSPSNKVTEKGKDVELRCDPISGHTALYWYRQSLGQGLEFLIYFQGNSAPDKSGLPSDRFSAERTGGSVSTLTIQRTQQEDSAVYLCASSLDRDSYEQYFGPGTRLTVT.

The rearrangement links TRBV28 to TRBJ1-5, with D possibly TRBD1 on 6 matching bases. CDR1 and CDR2 from the germline V gene are MDHEN and SYDVKM. V was clipped by 2 bases and J by 0 bases, with 8 bases between them. CDR3 length: 15 amino acids. The CDR3 protein is CASSLGQNSNQPQHF. As DNA, the CDR3 is TGTGCCAGCAGTTTAGGACAGAATAGCAATCAGCCCCAGCATTTT.

The chain employs TRBV9 and TRBJ2-5; 7 bases fit TRBD2. This CDR3 contains 16 residues. With 0 bases clipped from V and 9 bases from J, the junction kept 14 bases outside the gene matches. Germline lookup yields CDR1 SGDLS and CDR2 YYNGEE. The CDR3, as DNA: TGTGCCAGCAGCGTAGGGGATAGCGGGTTCAGAGGGGCCCAGTACTTC. It yields the protein CASSVGDSGFRGAQYF.

The chain uses TRBV15 and TRBJ2-1; maybe TRBD2 (7 bases). The CDR3 is 16 residues long. Germline V gives CDR1 LNHNV, CDR2 YYDKDF (reference sequence). V was shortened by 7 bases and J by 8 bases, with 24 bases between the two germline ends. CDR3 sequence reads: CATTKSGLPEGDEQFF. CDR3 DNA sequence: TGTGCCACCACTAAATCGGGACTACCTGAGGGGGATGAGCAGTTCTTC.

The chain joins TRBV4-1 to TRBJ1-1, with D possibly matching TRBD1 (6 bases). Germline CDR1 MGHRA, CDR2 YSYEKL. Deletions cut 3 bases from V and 6 bases from J, with 14 bases between. The CDR3 totals 14 residues. Here the CDR3 reads CASSQAREGAEAFF. The CDR3 region has the DNA TGCGCCAGCAGCCAGGCCAGGGAGGGGGCTGAAGCTTTCTTT.

This clone was counted once. This rearrangement joins TRBV18 to TRBJ2-2; 7 bases are shared with TRBD1. V lost 6 bases, J lost 4 bases, and 11 bases stayed unmatched. This CDR3 contains 16 residues. The germline gives CDR1 KGHSH, CDR2 LQKENI. The CDR3 sequence is CASSTDTGVTTGELFF. Here the CDR3 DNA reads TGTGCCAGCTCCACCGATACAGGGGTGACCACCGGGGAGCTGTTTTTT.

This clone has only a few counts. The chain combines TRBV19 with TRBJ2-5; the match to TRBD2 covers 14 bases. Germline V lookup: CDR1 LNHDA, CDR2 SQIVND (reference sequence). This CDR3 is 17 amino acids long. The V and J ends lost 3 bases and 2 bases, in that order; junction bases with no gene match: 5. CDR3 loop: CASSISGLAGGQETQYF. The CDR3 DNA reads TGTGCCAGTAGTATTTCCGGACTAGCGGGAGGTCAAGAGACCCAGTACTTC.

V usage is TRBV7-2 and J usage is TRBJ2-1; D may be TRBD2 (5 bases). V gave up 3 bases and J gave up 4 bases, with 13 bases separating them. Germline CDR1 is SGHTA and CDR2 is FQGNSA. This CDR3 is built from 15 residues. DNA of the CDR3: TGTGCCAGCAGCTTCGGCGGAGGTGCATACAATGAGCAGTTCTTC. Encoded protein: CASSFGGGAYNEQFF. The full variable domain, with the rest looked up from reference TRBV7-2 and TRBJ2-1, is GAGVSQSPSNKVTEKGKDVELRCDPISGHTALYWYRQSLGQGLEFLIYFQGNSAPDKSGLPSDRFSAERTGGSVSTLTIQRTQQEDSAVYLCASSFGGGAYNEQFFGPGTRLTVL.

The rearrangement uses TRBV4-1 and TRBJ1-4; tentatively, D is TRBD1 (5 bases). The CDR3 consists of 12 residues. Germline V gene data show CDR1 as MGHRA and CDR2 as YSYEKL. The V gene lost 8 bases and the J gene lost 8 bases, with 12 bases spanning the gap. CDR3 residues: CASRGGAEKLFF. The CDR3 DNA is TGCGCCAGCCGTGGAGGGGCAGAAAAACTGTTTTTT.

The chain employs TRBV7-9 and TRBJ2-2, with D unresolved. Germline CDR1 SEHNR, CDR2 FQNEAQ (reference sequence). This CDR3 contains 14 residues. V lost 0 bases and J lost 4, with 6 bases in between. The CDR3 nucleotides read TGTGCCAGCAGCTTAGCGGGCAGCACCGGGGAGCTGTTTTTT. This encodes CASSLAGSTGELFF.

The chain recombines TRBV20-1 with TRBJ2-7; 9 nucleotides line up with TRBD2. CDR1 is DFQATT and CDR2 is SNEGSKA in the germline V gene (reference sequence). This CDR3 is 13 amino acids long. J was trimmed by 4 bases and V by 3 bases; bases with no gene match: 4. CDR3 nucleotide sequence: TGCAGTGCTAGTCGTAGCGGGAGTTACGAGCAGTACTTC. Amino acid sequence: CSASRSGSYEQYF.

This clone was picked up one time. Germline is not matched at one junction end, which may reflect a read error. The rearrangement joins TRBV7-7 to TRBJ2-7; TRBD2 matches at 7 bases. The CDR3 is 13 amino acids. From germline, CDR1 is SSHAT and CDR2 FNYEAQ (reference sequence). The CDR3 loop reads CASSPSSGGEQYF. CDR3 nucleotides: TGTGCTAGCAGCCCGTCCTCGGGGGGTGAGCAGTACTTC.

This clone was seen a few times. The chain recombines TRBV6-2 or TRBV6-3 with TRBJ2-3; 10 bases are shared with TRBD2. Germline V gene sequence: CDR1 MNHEY, CDR2 SVGEGT. This CDR3 comprises 15 residues. After removal of 4 bases from V and 0 bases from J, the junction contained 1 base not matched to a gene. This CDR3 is CASSLTSGSTDTQYF. DNA of the CDR3: TGTGCCAGCAGTTTGACTAGCGGGAGCACAGATACGCAGTATTTT.

The chain combines TRBV29-1 with TRBJ2-7; weak D call: TRBD1 (5 bases). Germline V CDR1 and CDR2: SQVTM, ANQGSEA. This CDR3 has 11 amino acids. Trimming left V 6 bases short and J 6 bases short, with 12 bases between. This CDR3 is CSVQGLGEQYF. The CDR3 DNA reads TGCAGCGTGCAGGGTTTGGGCGAGCAGTACTTC.

CDR3 sequence reads: CASSSPSASGGAEFF. DNA of the CDR3: TGTGCCAGCAGCTCGCCCTCGGCTAGCGGGGGGGCGGAGTTCTTC. The rearrangement joins TRBV7-2 to TRBJ2-1; the match to TRBD2 covers 12 bases. The V gene's germline CDR1 is SGHTA and CDR2 FQGNSA. V lost 4 bases, J lost 14 bases, and 12 bases stayed unmatched. CDR3 length: 15 residues.

V is TRBV29-1 and J is TRBJ1-1; D unclear. Trimming took 4 bases from V and 1 from J, leaving 10 bases between them. This CDR3 is built from 13 residues. The germline CDR1 and CDR2 sequences are SQVTM and ANQGSEA. CDR3 sequence reads: CSVALFGNTEAFF. As DNA, the CDR3 is TGCAGCGTTGCCCTATTCGGGAACACTGAAGCTTTCTTT.

This clone appeared a few times. V gene TRBV3-1 (or the pseudogene TRBV3-2) combines with J gene TRBJ1-6, with a tentative D call TRBD1 (6 bases). With 2 bases removed from V and 11 bases from J, the gap between germline ends came to 10 bases. CDR1 is LGHDT, CDR2 YNNKEL, per germline (reference sequence). The CDR3 is 13 amino acids. The CDR3 loop is CASSQYQGTPLHF. The CDR3 nucleotides read TGTGCCAGCAGCCAATACCAGGGGACACCCCTCCACTTT.

This chain links TRBV5-1 with TRBJ1-4; D is perhaps TRBD1 (6 bases). The V end was cut by 1 base, the J end by 3 bases, with 7 bases between. The CDR3 has 14 amino acids. Germline V gene lookup returns CDR1 SGHRS and CDR2 YFSETQ. In DNA form, the CDR3 reads TGCGCCAGCAGCTTGACAGGGTCTAATGAAAAACTGTTTTTT. Amino acids: CASSLTGSNEKLFF.

As concerns this clone: The identical CDR3 is also encoded by other nucleotide sequences in the sample. This chain uses TRBV19 with TRBJ2-5; D might be TRBD1 (5 bases). The CDR3 has 13 amino acids. The V gene's germline CDR1 is LNHDA and CDR2 SQIVND (reference sequence). V was pared by 2 bases and J by 5 bases, with 9 bases between. The CDR3 region has the DNA TGTGCCAGTAGTATATGGGCAGGGGAGACCCAGTACTTC. Translated: CASSIWAGETQYF.

The chain carries TRBV15 and TRBJ1-1; TRBD1 matches 11 bases. The CDR3 spans 17 residues. V lost 3 bases and J lost 1; bases outside the gene matches: 7. The V gene's germline CDR1 is LNHNV and CDR2 YYDKDF (reference sequence). The DNA for the CDR3 is TGTGCCACCAGCAGTTGGGGGACAGGGGGTGCGAACACTGAAGCTTTCTTT. Amino acid sequence: CATSSWGTGGANTEAFF.

This sequence joins TRBV3-1 (or the pseudogene TRBV3-2) and TRBJ2-1; 7 positions agree with TRBD1. Germline V gene data show CDR1 as LGHDT and CDR2 as YNNKEL (reference sequence). After removal of 4 bases from V and 4 bases from J, the junction contained 7 bases not matched to a gene. The CDR3 sequence is 15 residues long. The CDR3 bases are TGTGCCAGCAGCCCCGGACAGGCACGATACAATGAGCAGTTCTTC. This encodes CASSPGQARYNEQFF.

This chain connects TRBV25-1 to TRBJ2-5; D remains ambiguous. Trimming left V 1 base short and J 2 bases short, with 8 bases between. This CDR3 has 14 residues. Looked up from germline, CDR1 is MGHDK and CDR2 is SYGVNS. The CDR3 region is CASSELRQQETQYF. CDR3 bases: TGTGCCAGCAGTGAATTGAGACAACAAGAGACCCAGTACTTC.

This clone was observed once. This chain joins TRBV29-1 and TRBJ2-1; 7 bases are a match to TRBD1. The CDR3 contains 12 residues. Unmatched junction bases numbered 5, after V lost 6 bases and J lost 6 bases. CDR1 and CDR2 from the germline V gene are SQVTM and ANQGSEA. The CDR3 nucleotides are TGCAGCGTCGGACAGGTTAGCAATGAGCAGTTCTTC. Encoded protein: CSVGQVSNEQFF.

CDR3 region: CARGGSAGANVLTF. For the CDR3, the DNA is TGTGCCCGCGGAGGGTCTGCTGGGGCCAACGTCCTGACTTTC. This chain uses TRBV7-9 with TRBJ2-6; tentative D call: TRBD2 (6 bases). Germline V lookup: CDR1 SEHNR, CDR2 FQNEAQ (reference sequence). V dropped 11 bases and J dropped 2 bases, with 13 bases sitting between them. The CDR3 totals 14 residues.